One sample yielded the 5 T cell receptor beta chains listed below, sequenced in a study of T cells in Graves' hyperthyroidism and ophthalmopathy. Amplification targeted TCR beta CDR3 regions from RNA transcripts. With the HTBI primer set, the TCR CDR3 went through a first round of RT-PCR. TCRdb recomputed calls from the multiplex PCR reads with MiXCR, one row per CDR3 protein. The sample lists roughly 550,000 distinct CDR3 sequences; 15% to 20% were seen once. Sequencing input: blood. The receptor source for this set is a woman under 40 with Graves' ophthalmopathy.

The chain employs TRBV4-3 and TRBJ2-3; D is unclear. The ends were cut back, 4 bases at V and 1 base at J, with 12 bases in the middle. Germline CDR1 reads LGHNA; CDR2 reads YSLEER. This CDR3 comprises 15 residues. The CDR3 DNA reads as TGCGCCAGCAGCCCCGGTATAGGCGGCACAGATACGCAGTATTTT. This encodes CASSPGIGGTDTQYF.

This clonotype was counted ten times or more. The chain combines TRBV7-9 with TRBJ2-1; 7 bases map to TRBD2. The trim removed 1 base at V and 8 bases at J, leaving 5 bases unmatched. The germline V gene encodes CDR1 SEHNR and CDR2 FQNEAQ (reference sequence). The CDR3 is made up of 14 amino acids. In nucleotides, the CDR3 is TGTGCCAGCAGCTTAGAGGGACTACCGGATGAGCAGTTCTTC. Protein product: CASSLEGLPDEQFF.

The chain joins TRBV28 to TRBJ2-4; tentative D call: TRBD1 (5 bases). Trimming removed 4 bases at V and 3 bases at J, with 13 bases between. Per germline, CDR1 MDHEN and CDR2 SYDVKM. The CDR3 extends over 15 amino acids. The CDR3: CASSSGRPIKNIQYF. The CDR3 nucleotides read TGTGCCAGCAGTTCAGGGCGCCCCATCAAAAACATTCAGTACTTC.

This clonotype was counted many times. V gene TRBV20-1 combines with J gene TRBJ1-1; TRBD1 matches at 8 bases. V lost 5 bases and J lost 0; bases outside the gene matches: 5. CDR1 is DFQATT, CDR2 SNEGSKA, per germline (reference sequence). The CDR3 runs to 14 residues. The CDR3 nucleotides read TGCAGTGCTCGGAGGGACAGGATGAACACTGAAGCTTTCTTT. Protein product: CSARRDRMNTEAFF.

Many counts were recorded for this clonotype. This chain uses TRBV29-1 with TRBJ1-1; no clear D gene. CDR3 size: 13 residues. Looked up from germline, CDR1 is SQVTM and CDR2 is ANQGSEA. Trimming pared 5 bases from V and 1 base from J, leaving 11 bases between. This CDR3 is CSVLLTRNTEAFF. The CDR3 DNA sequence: TGCAGCGTTCTCCTCACCCGGAACACTGAAGCTTTCTTT.